Listed here are 12 T cell receptor beta chains from one sample, sequenced in a study of a mutant IDH1 vaccine in newly diagnosed glioma. Described time point: week 23, last vaccination. In every dose of vaccine, 300 ug of mutant IDH1 20-mer peptide was given alongside topical imiquimod. Method: immunoSEQ multiplex PCR; TCRdb's copy keeps in-frame clones and lacks some. The table lists under 85,000 clones, 75% to 90% of them singletons. Their antigens are not known. Sequenced here: PBMCs, sampled from a glioma patient whose treatment included an IDH1 peptide vaccine. These receptors originate from a woman aged 45-60 years with glioma.

The rearrangement uses TRBV5-1 and TRBJ2-7; TRBD1 matches 7 bases. V lost 2 bases and J lost 4; bases outside the gene matches: 6. CDR3 length equals 14 residues. Germline CDR1 reads SGHRS; CDR2 reads YFSETQ. CDR3 nucleotide sequence: TGCGCCAGCAGCTTCAGGGGGACCTTATACGAGCAGTACTTC. This codes for CASSFRGTLYEQYF.

The chain has TRBV28 and TRBJ2-1; possible D gene TRBD1, 6 bases. CDR1 MDHEN and CDR2 SYDVKM come from the germline V gene. V was shortened by 1 base and J by 4 bases, with 14 bases between the two germline ends. The CDR3 length is 16 residues. The CDR3, as DNA: TGTGCCAGCAGTTTATCGGGCGGACAGAGATACAATGAGCAGTTCTTC. This gives the protein CASSLSGGQRYNEQFF.

The chain couples TRBV27 to TRBJ2-3; D gene uncertain. Trimming pared 8 bases from V and 0 bases from J, leaving 15 bases between. Per germline, CDR1 MNHEY and CDR2 SMNVEV (reference sequence). The CDR3 contains 15 residues. The DNA for the CDR3 is TGTGCCAGCGCAAGAGCAGTTACTAGCACAGATACGCAGTATTTT. Protein sequence: CASARAVTSTDTQYF.

The chain carries TRBV2 and TRBJ1-5; possible D gene TRBD1, 6 bases. The CDR3 totals 14 residues. The V gene lost 3 bases and the J gene lost 11 bases, with 17 bases spanning the gap. From germline, CDR1 is SNHLY and CDR2 FYNNEI. DNA for the CDR3: TGTGCCAGCAGTGACGGCAGGGGTCAGCGAGCCCAGCATTTT. Its translation: CASSDGRGQRAQHF. The full variable domain, in which reference TRBV2 and TRBJ1-5 provide the parts outside the CDR3, is EPEVTQTPSHQVTQMGQEVILRCVPISNHLYFYWYRQILGQKVEFLVSFYNNEISEKSEIFDDQFSVERPDGSNFTLKIRSTKLEDSAMYFCASSDGRGQRAQHFGDGTRLSIL.

The chain employs TRBV7-9 and TRBJ1-4; 8 bases align to TRBD1. Unmatched junction bases numbered 8, after V lost 2 bases and J lost 9 bases. In germline, CDR1 is SEHNR, CDR2 FQNEAQ (reference sequence). This CDR3 is built from 15 residues. The CDR3 protein is CASSLPSRTGQKLFF. Written as DNA, the CDR3 is TGTGCCAGCAGCTTACCTTCGAGGACAGGGCAAAAACTGTTTTTT.

This chain uses TRBV5-1 with TRBJ2-1; no firm D call. CDR3 length equals 8 residues. V shed 1 base and J shed 15 bases, with 2 bases lying between them. Germline V lookup: CDR1 SGHRS, CDR2 YFSETQ. The CDR3 is CASSLLFF. In nucleotides, the CDR3 is TGCGCCAGCAGCTTGTTGTTCTTC.

This clone turned up a few times. The chain links TRBV6-5 to TRBJ1-1; no reliable D call. The CDR3 has 13 amino acids. Germline CDR1 MNHEY, CDR2 SVGAGI. V was trimmed by 5 bases and J by 0 bases, leaving 7 bases between them. This CDR3 reads CASSDHLNTEAFF. The CDR3 DNA sequence: TGTGCCAGCAGTGATCACCTGAACACTGAAGCTTTCTTT.

The chain uses TRBV9 and TRBJ1-4; the match to TRBD1 covers 8 bases. Trimming took 4 bases from V and 4 from J; bases not matched to a gene: 9. CDR3 length equals 16 residues. Germline values: CDR1 SGDLS, CDR2 YYNGEE. This chain's CDR3 is CASSPGTGGVNEKLFF. The CDR3 nucleotides read TGTGCCAGCAGCCCCGGGACAGGTGGGGTTAATGAAAAACTGTTTTTT.

The chain links TRBV10-3 to TRBJ2-6; a weak D match, TRBD2 (6 bases). The V and J ends lost 1 base and 2 bases respectively, with 15 bases between them. Per the germline V gene, CDR1 is ENHRY and CDR2 is SYGVKD. The CDR3 has 18 amino acids. Written as DNA, the CDR3 is TGTGCCATCAGTGAGTTGGCGGGATTTAGCGCTGGGGCCAACGTCCTGACTTTC. The encoded protein is CAISELAGFSAGANVLTF.

This clone has more than one count but fewer than ten. The V and J genes are TRBV6-1 and TRBJ1-5, with 8 bases fitting TRBD1. The germline V gene has CDR1 MNHNS and CDR2 SASEGT. Germline trimming cut 0 bases from V and 5 bases from J; bases unmatched to any gene: 6. The CDR3 totals 16 residues. The CDR3 region has the DNA TGTGCCAGCAGTGAAGCCGTGACAGGGGACCATCAGCCCCAGCATTTT. It specifies CASSEAVTGDHQPQHF.

The rearrangement joins TRBV6-6 to TRBJ2-1; D unclear. CDR1 and CDR2 from the germline V gene are MNHNY and SVGAGI (reference sequence). The CDR3 length is 15 residues. V was trimmed by 6 bases and J by 0 bases, leaving 12 bases between them. CDR3 in amino acids: CASRGSLSSYNEQFF. CDR3 in DNA: TGTGCCAGCAGAGGCTCGCTCAGCTCCTACAATGAGCAGTTCTTC.

The chain couples TRBV9 to TRBJ1-4; tentative D call: TRBD1 (6 bases). The CDR3 consists of 15 residues. Trimming removed 0 bases from V and 5 bases from J, with 11 bases in between. Germline-derived CDR1 and CDR2 are SGDLS and YYNGEE. DNA of the CDR3: TGTGCCAGCAGCGTAGCTCCAGGGGTGAATGAAAAACTGTTTTTT. It specifies CASSVAPGVNEKLFF. The full variable domain, with the rest looked up from reference TRBV9 and TRBJ1-4, is DSGVTQTPKHLITATGQRVTLRCSPRSGDLSVYWYQQSLDQGLQFLIQYYNGEERAKGNILERFSAQQFPDLHSELNLSSLELGDSALYFCASSVAPGVNEKLFFGSGTQLSVL.